The text below deals with one T cell receptor (beta chain). This CDR3 region has 14 residues. The ends lost 7 bases at V and 1 base at J; junction bases unmatched: 3. Per germline, CDR1 LNHDA and CDR2 SQIVND (reference sequence). Per the original methods: Counts of nucleated cells, estimated from reference gene primer amplification, were obtained. Profiled with immunoSEQ multiplex PCR; TCRdb holds only in-frame clones, not every one. That table is the source of V, J and clone size, and D and trimming were worked out from the DNA. The table has some 30,000 clones, about 80% seen once. The entry originates in a study of blood T cell repertoires in COVID-19. Turning to the study itself: Whether acute or convalescent, the COVID-19 samples came from the United States, Italy and Spain. T cells, B-cell-depleted T cells, or PBMCs provided the cDNA or gDNA that served as material.

The receptor comes from a man between 65 and 79 years old with active COVID-19. Specimen: peripheral blood. This chain connects TRBV19 to TRBJ2-2; 7 positions match TRBD1. CDR3 in amino acids: CASKDRMNTGELFF. CDR3 DNA sequence: TGTGCCAGTAAGGACAGGATGAACACCGGGGAGCTGTTTTTT.